The rows below give T cell receptor beta chains drawn from one sample of a study of blood T cell repertoires in COVID-19. Assay: immunoSEQ multiplex PCR; the TCRdb copy retains only in-frame clones and omits some. This table has more than 95,000 clones, over 80% appearing once. Sequenced: peripheral blood. These receptor sequences come from a man aged 50-59 years with acute or convalescent COVID-19. Both conserved end residues are part of each CDR3. The order of the fields is clone size, D gene, J gene, V gene, CDR3 protein, CDR3 DNA. D genes are given only for firm matches. The listing skips clone size in some rows; elsewhere it reads once, few, many or a size class.

. . TRBJ2-7 TRBV7-9 CASSLVYSYEQYF TGTGCCAGCAGCTTAGTCTACTCCTACGAGCAGTACTTC
. TRBD1 TRBJ1-2 TRBV6-5 CATRTGGDGYTF TGTGCCACCAGGACAGGGGGCGATGGCTACACCTTC
. TRBD1 TRBJ2-1 TRBV4-1 CASSPLGRTGAYNEQFF TGCGCCAGCAGCCCTCTGGGCAGGACAGGGGCCTACAATGAGCAGTTCTTC
. TRBD1 TRBJ2-1 TRBV28 CASRPGQGANEQFF TGTGCCAGCAGGCCTGGACAGGGGGCCAATGAGCAGTTCTTC
few . TRBJ1-5 TRBV2 CASSQKGGQPQHF TGTGCCAGCAGTCAAAAAGGGGGACAGCCCCAGCATTTT
once TRBD2 TRBJ2-5 TRBV6-5 CASSPRRLAEETQYF TGTGCCAGCAGTCCCCGCCGGCTAGCGGAAGAGACCCAGTACTTC
. . TRBJ1-2 TRBV7-8 CASSGTGTTTTGYTF TGTGCCAGCAGCGGGACCGGGACTACAACTACTGGCTACACCTTC
. . TRBJ1-2 TRBV28 CASSNSYYGYTF TGTGCCAGCAGTAACAGCTACTATGGCTACACCTTC
. . TRBJ2-6 TRBV7-9 CASTHPTRGATGANVLTF TGTGCCAGCACCCATCCCACCCGGGGGGCTACTGGGGCCAACGTCCTGACTTTC
. . TRBJ1-1 TRBV28 CASSFDRAGTEAFF TGTGCCAGCAGTTTCGACCGGGCGGGAACTGAAGCTTTCTTT
once TRBD1 TRBJ2-7 TRBV11-2 CASSLGQSQGEQYF TGTGCCAGCAGCTTGGGACAGTCTCAGGGAGAGCAGTACTTC
. . TRBJ2-2 TRBV18 CASSPHHLGWGETGELFF TGTGCCAGCTCACCACACCATTTAGGTTGGGGAGAAACCGGGGAGCTGTTTTTT
. TRBD1 TRBJ2-1 TRBV12-3/TRBV12-4 CASSFDRANEQFF TGTGCCAGCAGTTTCGACAGGGCTAATGAGCAGTTCTTC
. . TRBJ1-5 TRBV10-3 CAISRGREPGGRNQPQHF TGTGCCATCAGCCGGGGACGAGAACCGGGGGGACGCAATCAGCCCCAGCATTTT
. TRBD1 TRBJ2-3 TRBV6-5 CASSKTGIGTDTQYF TGTGCCAGCAGTAAGACAGGGATCGGCACAGATACGCAGTATTTT
. . TRBJ2-7 TRBV21-1 CASSKEQDRVGGYEQYF TGTGCCAGCAGCAAAGAGCAGGACAGGGTAGGTGGCTACGAGCAGTACTTC
. TRBD2 TRBJ2-5 TRBV28 CASRRTSGAWYQETQYF TGTGCCAGCAGGAGGACTAGCGGAGCTTGGTACCAAGAGACCCAGTACTTC
few TRBD2 TRBJ2-3 TRBV5-1 CASSLGGREGLADTQYF TGCGCCAGCAGCTTGGGGGGGCGGGAGGGCCTCGCAGATACGCAGTATTTT
. . TRBJ1-2 TRBV6-5 CASRYNYGYTF TGTGCCAGCAGATATAACTATGGCTACACCTTC
once . TRBJ1-5 TRBV28 CASSLSGQPQHF TGTGCCAGCAGTTTATCGGGGCAGCCCCAGCATTTT
. TRBD2 TRBJ2-1 TRBV3-1/TRBV3-2 CASSPGSSGAALNEQFF TGTGCCAGCAGCCCTGGCTCCAGCGGGGCCGCCCTCAATGAGCAGTTCTTC
. TRBD2 TRBJ2-2 TRBV28 CASSSTTSGSRELFF TGTGCCAGCAGTTCTACGACTAGCGGGAGTCGGGAGCTGTTTTTT
. TRBD1 TRBJ2-5 TRBV7-2 CASSYTGTGGETQYF TGTGCCAGCAGCTACACCGGGACAGGGGGAGAGACCCAGTACTTC
. . TRBJ1-1 TRBV18 CASSQNRDTEAFF TGTGCCAGCTCACAGAACAGGGACACTGAAGCTTTCTTT
. . TRBJ2-2 TRBV5-1 CASSLRGVTGELFF TGCGCCAGCAGCTTGCGCGGGGTCACCGGGGAGCTGTTTTTT
once TRBD2 TRBJ2-1 TRBV13 CASAPLAEAYNEQFF TGTGCCAGCGCCCCCCTAGCGGAAGCCTACAATGAGCAGTTCTTC
. . TRBJ1-4 TRBV5-1 CASRSVTGNEKLFF TGCGCCAGCAGGTCGGTGACGGGTAATGAAAAACTGTTTTTT
. . TRBJ2-2 TRBV4-2 CASSQDLSGNTGELFF TGTGCCAGCAGCCAAGATCTAAGCGGGAACACCGGGGAGCTGTTTTTT
. TRBD1 TRBJ2-1 TRBV19 CASSKDRGRINEQFF TGTGCCAGTAGTAAGGACAGGGGGCGCATCAATGAGCAGTTCTTC
few TRBD1 TRBJ2-5 TRBV3-1/TRBV3-2 CASSPRTGRETQYF TGTGCCAGCAGCCCGCGGACAGGGCGGGAGACCCAGTACTTC
. TRBD2 TRBJ2-7 TRBV11-2 CASSFATGAGYEQYF TGTGCCAGCAGCTTTGCAACGGGAGCGGGGTACGAGCAGTACTTC
. . TRBJ1-2 TRBV2 CASSEPPGGYTF TGTGCCAGCAGTGAACCCCCGGGGGGCTACACCTTC
. TRBD2 TRBJ2-4 TRBV18 CASSRTSGSSADKNIQYF TGTGCCAGCTCACGGACTAGCGGGAGTAGCGCTGACAAAAACATTCAGTACTTC
. TRBD1 TRBJ1-5 TRBV6-5 CASLPDRSNQPQHF TGTGCCAGCCTCCCGGACAGGAGCAATCAGCCCCAGCATTTT
. . TRBJ2-1 TRBV11-2 CASSLGRIEQFF TGTGCCAGCAGCTTAGGGCGGATTGAGCAGTTCTTC
. TRBD2 TRBJ2-1 TRBV9 CASSSSNSGSGRQFF TGTGCCAGCAGCTCGTCGAATAGCGGGAGCGGTAGGCAGTTCTTC
. . TRBJ2-1 TRBV5-1 CASSLGRGAYNEQFF TGCGCCAGCAGCTTGGGCAGGGGGGCCTACAATGAGCAGTTCTTC
. TRBD1 TRBJ2-7 TRBV19 CASRRTGGSYEQYF TGTGCCAGTAGAAGGACAGGGGGCTCCTACGAGCAGTACTTC
. TRBD1 TRBJ1-6 TRBV28 CASSSQGSSYNSPLHF TGTGCCAGCAGTTCACAGGGGAGCTCCTATAATTCACCCCTCCACTTT
. . TRBJ2-1 TRBV15 CATSRSRVGEQFF TGTGCCACCAGCAGGTCCAGGGTCGGTGAGCAGTTCTTC
. TRBD1 TRBJ1-6 TRBV2 CASSPRQGYSPLHF TGTGCCAGCAGTCCTCGACAGGGTTATTCACCCCTCCACTTT
. . TRBJ2-7 TRBV25-1 CASSEKDRGADEQYF TGTGCCAGCAGCGAAAAGGACCGGGGGGCCGACGAGCAGTACTTC
few TRBD2 TRBJ2-7 TRBV5-1 CASSLIAGSYEQYF TGCGCCAGCAGCTTGATAGCGGGATCCTACGAGCAGTACTTC
. . TRBJ2-2 TRBV4-2 CASSHLRDGPGELFF TGTGCCAGCAGCCATCTGAGGGATGGACCCGGGGAGCTGTTTTTT
. TRBD2 TRBJ2-1 TRBV30 CAWTPDGSGSYNEQFF TGTGCCTGGACCCCGGATGGTAGCGGGAGTTACAATGAGCAGTTCTTC
. . TRBJ2-4 TRBV7-9 CASSLVGQAKNIQYF TGTGCCAGCAGCTTAGTGGGACAAGCCAAAAACATTCAGTACTTC
. TRBD2 TRBJ2-7 TRBV7-8 CASSSVAGGPGEQYF TGTGCCAGCAGCTCCGTAGCGGGAGGGCCAGGGGAGCAGTACTTC
. . TRBJ2-1 TRBV7-2 CASSLGGGQFF TGTGCCAGCAGCTTAGGGGGAGGGCAGTTCTTC
. TRBD2 TRBJ2-7 TRBV4-1 CASSYSSGDPYEQYF TGCGCCAGCAGCTATTCTAGCGGGGACCCCTACGAGCAGTACTTC
few . TRBJ2-1 TRBV5-1 CASSLALNNEQFF TGCGCCAGCAGCTTGGCTCTTAACAATGAGCAGTTCTTC
. TRBD2 TRBJ2-3 TRBV29-1 CSVRKSGRGRTDTQYF TGCAGCGTGCGAAAAAGCGGGAGGGGACGCACAGATACGCAGTATTTT
. . TRBJ2-7 TRBV28 CASSLSGYSYEQYF TGTGCCAGCAGTTTATCGGGGTACTCCTACGAGCAGTACTTC
. TRBD2 TRBJ2-1 TRBV24-1 CATKSGRSDEQFF TGTGCCACTAAGAGCGGGAGAAGCGATGAGCAGTTCTTC
. TRBD2 TRBJ2-7 TRBV11-1 CASSSGLAGTYEQYF TGTGCCAGCAGCTCCGGACTAGCGGGAACCTACGAGCAGTACTTC
. TRBD2 TRBJ2-1 TRBV10-1 CASSADSGRATMTQFF TGCGCCAGCAGTGCCGATAGCGGGAGGGCCACAATGACGCAGTTCTTC
few TRBD2 TRBJ2-7 TRBV6-2/TRBV6-3 CASSYSGLAGGFYEQYF TGTGCCAGCAGTTACTCGGGACTAGCGGGAGGGTTCTACGAGCAGTACTTC
. . TRBJ1-4 TRBV2 CASRPQGYNEKLFF TGTGCCAGCAGGCCACAGGGTTATAATGAAAAACTGTTTTTT
. . TRBJ2-7 TRBV30 CAWSGGYYYEQYF TGTGCCTGGAGTGGGGGCTACTACTACGAGCAGTACTTC